These T cell receptor beta chains were read from a single sample in a study of memory CD4+ T cells and cytomegalovirus serostatus. Clones were sequenced by immunoSEQ multiplex PCR, and TCRdb holds only the in-frame ones, with some missing. The sample includes more than 45,000 clones, 80% to 90% of them seen just once. The specimen sequenced was memory CD4+ T cells from blood. The receptors shown here come from an adult in good health and CMV-seronegative. Each CDR3 is given with its conserved first and last residue. A D gene is named only where the DNA matches it firmly. Only some rows state a clone size, as once, few, many or a class for expanded clones.

J gene,D gene,clone size,V gene,CDR3 protein,CDR3 DNA
TRBJ1-1,NA,NA,TRBV11-3,CASSKTTRTEAFF,TGTGCCAGCAGCAAAACGACCAGAACAGAAGCTTTCTTT
TRBJ2-1,TRBD2,NA,TRBV7-8,CASSLSSGTYNEQFF,TGTGCCAGCAGCTTATCTAGCGGGACCTACAATGAGCAGTTCTTC
TRBJ2-1,NA,NA,TRBV7-2,CASSLVGQTYNEQFF,TGTGCCAGCAGCTTAGTAGGACAGACATACAATGAGCAGTTCTTC
TRBJ1-4,TRBD1,NA,TRBV18,CASSTGTGNAEKLFF,TGTGCCAGCTCAACCGGGACAGGGAACGCTGAAAAACTGTTTTTT
TRBJ1-5,NA,once,TRBV30,CAWKGKGDYSNQPQHF,TGTGCCTGGAAGGGGAAAGGAGACTATAGCAATCAGCCCCAGCATTTT
TRBJ2-1,TRBD2,once,TRBV30,CAWSLLGTSGSNEQFF,TGTGCCTGGAGTCTTCTAGGGACTAGCGGGAGCAATGAGCAGTTCTTC
TRBJ2-3,TRBD2,NA,TRBV10-3,CAISTGLAGGEDTQYF,TGTGCCATCAGTACCGGACTAGCGGGAGGGGAAGATACGCAGTATTTT
TRBJ2-5,TRBD1,NA,TRBV19,CASSGGTGASWGETQYF,TGTGCCAGTAGTGGGGGGACAGGGGCTTCTTGGGGAGAGACCCAGTACTTC
TRBJ2-7,TRBD1,NA,TRBV30,CAWMGQGAVYEQYF,TGTGCCTGGATGGGGCAGGGGGCGGTTTACGAGCAGTACTTC
TRBJ2-3,TRBD1,NA,TRBV4-1,CASSLSGQGALSTDTQYF,TGCGCCAGCAGCTTGTCGGGACAGGGGGCTCTTAGCACAGATACGCAGTATTTT
TRBJ1-1,NA,NA,TRBV6-6,CASTPGALNTEAFF,TGTGCCAGCACCCCGGGAGCTTTGAACACTGAAGCTTTCTTT
TRBJ1-2,NA,few,TRBV27,CASSPTESYGYTF,TGTGCCAGCTCCCCCACGGAGAGCTATGGCTACACCTTC